A selection of T cell receptor beta chains follows, all from one sample in a study of T-cell memory formation after mild COVID-19. A single record per CDR3 protein comes from TCRdb applying MiXCR to the 5' RACE reads. Of about 440,000 distinct CDR3 sequences detected, 20% appear once; the ten largest clones hold 8.4%. Sequences were obtained from PBMCs or a T cell subset sorted from them (not recorded which). These receptors were taken from an adult woman who had mild COVID-19 (a few samples of this study predate the infection). Cell type and time point are not known. CDR3s include the opening cysteine and the closing phenylalanine or tryptophan. D genes are given only for firm matches. Some rows have no size entry. The others give once, few or many, or a class for an expanded clone.

clone_size	d_call	v_call	j_call	cdr3_nt	cdr3_aa
NA	TRBD1	TRBV12-3/TRBV12-4	TRBJ1-2	TGTGCCAGCAGTTCCAAGACAGGGACGGGGTCCTATGGCTACACCTTC	CASSSKTGTGSYGYTF
NA	NA	TRBV12-3/TRBV12-4	TRBJ1-4	TGTGCCAGCAGCGAGAATAATGAAAAACTGTTTTTT	CASSENNEKLFF
many	TRBD2	TRBV9	TRBJ2-1	TGTGCCAGCGCGGAGAGACTAGCGGTTAATGAGCAGTTCTTC	CASAERLAVNEQFF
NA	NA	TRBV6-5	TRBJ1-1	TGTGCCAGCAGTTTCGGAGAGGTCGCGACTGAAGCTTTCTTT	CASSFGEVATEAFF
NA	NA	TRBV6-2/TRBV6-3	TRBJ2-1	TGTGCCAGCAGTCCCTCCGGGATATACTACAATGAGCAGTTCTTC	CASSPSGIYYNEQFF
few	TRBD1	TRBV3-1	TRBJ1-1	TGTGCCAGCAGCCAAGCGGACAGGGGTAGAACTGAAGCTTTCTTT	CASSQADRGRTEAFF
NA	NA	TRBV4-1	TRBJ2-5	TGCGCCAGCAGCCCTCGGGGGGACACCGGTTTTCCAGAGACCCAGTACTTC	CASSPRGDTGFPETQYF
few	NA	TRBV15	TRBJ2-3	TGTGCCACCAGCCGGCAAGACGGGGATACGCAGTATTTT	CATSRQDGDTQYF
NA	NA	TRBV5-6	TRBJ2-2	TGTGCCAGCAGCTTTAGAGGGAGGAGCACCGGGGAGCTGTTTTTT	CASSFRGRSTGELFF
few	NA	TRBV5-6	TRBJ1-1	TGTGCCAGCAGCTTGGTTTTGTCGGGCACTGAAGCTTTCTTT	CASSLVLSGTEAFF
NA	NA	TRBV7-2	TRBJ1-1	TGTGCCAGCAGCTTAGACGGAGGGGGTTGGACTGAAGCTTTCTTT	CASSLDGGGWTEAFF
NA	NA	TRBV20-1	TRBJ1-3	TGCAGTGCCACGGCGCAGGGCTCTGGAAACACCATATATTTT	CSATAQGSGNTIYF
NA	NA	TRBV14	TRBJ2-2	TGTGCCAGCAGCCGGGGGTTAAACACCGGGGAGCTGTTTTTT	CASSRGLNTGELFF
NA	NA	TRBV6-5	TRBJ2-7	TGTGCCAGCAGTTCACCCCGGGGACCCTTTCAGCAGTACTTC	CASSSPRGPFQQYF
NA	NA	TRBV6-5	TRBJ2-3	TGTGCCAGCGGGGGCCGCCGGGCCCGCGGAGGTTGGAAGCAGTATTTT	CASGGRRARGGWKQYF
few	TRBD2	TRBV6-1	TRBJ2-3	TGTGCCAGCAGTCGGGGGGGCCCCACAGATACGCAGTATTTT	CASSRGGPTDTQYF
NA	NA	TRBV5-1	TRBJ1-6	TGCGCCAGCAGCCCGGACGGGGCTGGGGGACCCCTCCACTTT	CASSPDGAGGPLHF
NA	TRBD1	TRBV6-2/TRBV6-3	TRBJ1-6	TGTGCCAGCAGTACCGGGACAGCATCTCGTTCACCCCTCCACTTT	CASSTGTASRSPLHF
NA	NA	TRBV20-1	TRBJ2-2	TGCAGTGCTTACTCACAGGGAGCCGGGGAGCTGTTTTTT	CSAYSQGAGELFF
NA	NA	TRBV29-1	TRBJ1-5	TGCAGCGTTCTCACGGGCGGCAGCAATCAGCCCCAGCATTTT	CSVLTGGSNQPQHF
few	TRBD1	TRBV7-6	TRBJ1-2	TGTGCCAGCAGCCAGACAGGGGACTATGGCTACACCTTC	CASSQTGDYGYTF
few	TRBD1	TRBV10-3	TRBJ2-7	TGTGCCATCAGTGAGGGACAGGGGGCATCCAACGAGCAGTACTTC	CAISEGQGASNEQYF
NA	NA	TRBV6-5	TRBJ1-5	TGTGCCAGCAGTTACTCTTACCAGGGAGGGGATCAGCCCCAGCATTTT	CASSYSYQGGDQPQHF